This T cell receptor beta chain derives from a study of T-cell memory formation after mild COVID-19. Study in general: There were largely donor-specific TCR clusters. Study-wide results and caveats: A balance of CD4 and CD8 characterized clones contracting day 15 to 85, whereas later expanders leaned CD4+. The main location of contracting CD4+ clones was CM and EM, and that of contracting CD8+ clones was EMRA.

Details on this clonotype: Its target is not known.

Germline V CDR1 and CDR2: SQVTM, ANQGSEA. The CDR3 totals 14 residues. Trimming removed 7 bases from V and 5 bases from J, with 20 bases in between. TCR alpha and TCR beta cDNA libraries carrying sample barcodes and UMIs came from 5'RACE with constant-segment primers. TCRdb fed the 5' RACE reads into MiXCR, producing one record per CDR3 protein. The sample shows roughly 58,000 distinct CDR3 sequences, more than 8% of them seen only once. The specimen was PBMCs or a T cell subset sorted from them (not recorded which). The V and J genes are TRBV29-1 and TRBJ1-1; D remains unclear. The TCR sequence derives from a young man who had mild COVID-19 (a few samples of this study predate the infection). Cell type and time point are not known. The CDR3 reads CSAPLARWRTEAFF. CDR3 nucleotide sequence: TGCAGCGCCCCTCTAGCAAGGTGGAGGACTGAAGCTTTCTTT.